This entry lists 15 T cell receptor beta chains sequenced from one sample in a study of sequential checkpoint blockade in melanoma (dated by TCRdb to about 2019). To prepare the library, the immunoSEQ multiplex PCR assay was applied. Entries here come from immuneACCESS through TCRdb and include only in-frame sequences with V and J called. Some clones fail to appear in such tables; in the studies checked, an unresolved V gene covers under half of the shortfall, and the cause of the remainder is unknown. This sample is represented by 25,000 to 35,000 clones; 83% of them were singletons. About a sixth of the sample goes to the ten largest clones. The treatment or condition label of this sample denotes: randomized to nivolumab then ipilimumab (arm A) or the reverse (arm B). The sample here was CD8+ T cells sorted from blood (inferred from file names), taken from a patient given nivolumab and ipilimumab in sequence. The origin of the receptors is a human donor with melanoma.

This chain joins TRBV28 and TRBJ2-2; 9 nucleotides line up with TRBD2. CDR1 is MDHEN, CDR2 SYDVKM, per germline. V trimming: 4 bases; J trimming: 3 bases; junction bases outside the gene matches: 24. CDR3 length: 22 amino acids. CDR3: CASSSALLAGPSYRSDTGELFF. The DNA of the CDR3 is TGTGCCAGCAGTTCCGCTCTACTAGCGGGCCCTTCCTACCGATCCGACACCGGGGAGCTGTTTTTT.

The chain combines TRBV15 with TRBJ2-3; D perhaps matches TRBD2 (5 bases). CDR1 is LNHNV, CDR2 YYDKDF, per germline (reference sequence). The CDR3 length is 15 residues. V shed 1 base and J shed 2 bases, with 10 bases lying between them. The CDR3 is CATSRGVGLTDTQYF. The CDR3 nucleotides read TGTGCCACCAGCAGAGGGGTAGGACTCACAGATACGCAGTATTTT.

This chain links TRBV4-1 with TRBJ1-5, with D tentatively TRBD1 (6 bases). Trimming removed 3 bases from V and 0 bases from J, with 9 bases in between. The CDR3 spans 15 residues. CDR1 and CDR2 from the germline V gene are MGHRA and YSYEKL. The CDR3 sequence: CASSHRDISNQPQHF. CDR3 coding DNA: TGCGCCAGCAGCCACCGGGACATTAGCAATCAGCCCCAGCATTTT.

The CDR3 DNA sequence: TGTGCCAGCAGCTTCCCAAGGGGCGAGCAGTACTTC. It translates to CASSFPRGEQYF. The chain couples TRBV7-9 to TRBJ2-7; TRBD1 might be the D (5 bases). The CDR3 covers 12 residues. V was trimmed by 3 bases and J by 6 bases, leaving 9 bases between them. Germline loops: CDR1 SEHNR, CDR2 FQNEAQ (reference sequence).

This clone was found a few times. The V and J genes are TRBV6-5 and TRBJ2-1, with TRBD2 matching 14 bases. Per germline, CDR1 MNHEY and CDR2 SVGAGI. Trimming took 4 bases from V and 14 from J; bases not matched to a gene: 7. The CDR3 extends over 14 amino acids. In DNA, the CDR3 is TGTGCCAGCAGTTCCGGGACTAGCGGGAGCGGTGAGTTCTTC. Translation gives CASSSGTSGSGEFF.

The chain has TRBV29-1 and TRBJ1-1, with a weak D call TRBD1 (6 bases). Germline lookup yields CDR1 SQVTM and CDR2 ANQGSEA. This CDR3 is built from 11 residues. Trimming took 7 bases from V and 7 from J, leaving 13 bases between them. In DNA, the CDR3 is TGCAGCGCCAGGGGATCCGATGAAGCTTTCTTT. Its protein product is CSARGSDEAFF. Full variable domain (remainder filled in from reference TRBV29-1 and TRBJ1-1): SAVISQKPSRDICQRGTSLTIQCQVDSQVTMMFWYRQQPGQSLTLIATANQGSEATYESGFVIDKFPISRPNLTFSTLTVSNMSPEDSSIYLCSARGSDEAFFGQGTRLTVV.

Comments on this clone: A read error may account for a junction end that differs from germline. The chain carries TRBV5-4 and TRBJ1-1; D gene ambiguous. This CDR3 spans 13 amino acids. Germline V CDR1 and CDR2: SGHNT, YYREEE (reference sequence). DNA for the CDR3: TGTACCAGCAGTTTACGGGGGAACACTGAAGCTTTCTTT. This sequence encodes CTSSLRGNTEAFF.

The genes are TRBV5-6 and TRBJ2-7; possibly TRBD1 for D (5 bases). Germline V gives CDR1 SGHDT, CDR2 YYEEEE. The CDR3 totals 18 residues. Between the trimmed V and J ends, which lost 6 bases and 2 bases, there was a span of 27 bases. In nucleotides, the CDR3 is TGTGCCAGCACCCTTCGGCCCAAAGACCTGACAGCCACCTACGAGCAGTACTTC. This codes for CASTLRPKDLTATYEQYF.

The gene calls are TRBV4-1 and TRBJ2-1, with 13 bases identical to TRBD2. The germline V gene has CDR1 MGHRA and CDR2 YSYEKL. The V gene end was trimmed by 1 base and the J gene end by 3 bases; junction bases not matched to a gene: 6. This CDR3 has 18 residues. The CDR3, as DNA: TGCGCCAGCAGCCAAGCCCCCGGGACTAGCGGGAACTACAATGAGCAGTTCTTC. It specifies CASSQAPGTSGNYNEQFF.

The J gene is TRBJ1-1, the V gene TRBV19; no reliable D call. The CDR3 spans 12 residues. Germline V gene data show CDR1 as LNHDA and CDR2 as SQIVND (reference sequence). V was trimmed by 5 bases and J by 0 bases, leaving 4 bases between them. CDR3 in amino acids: CASSLMNTEAFF. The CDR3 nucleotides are TGTGCCAGTAGTTTAATGAACACTGAAGCTTTCTTT.

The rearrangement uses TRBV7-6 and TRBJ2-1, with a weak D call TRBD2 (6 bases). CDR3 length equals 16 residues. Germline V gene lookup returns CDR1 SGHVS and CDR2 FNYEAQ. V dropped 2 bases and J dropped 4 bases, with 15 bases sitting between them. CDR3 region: CASSLTGGAYYNEQFF. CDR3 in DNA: TGTGCCAGCAGCTTAACGGGCGGGGCCTATTACAATGAGCAGTTCTTC.

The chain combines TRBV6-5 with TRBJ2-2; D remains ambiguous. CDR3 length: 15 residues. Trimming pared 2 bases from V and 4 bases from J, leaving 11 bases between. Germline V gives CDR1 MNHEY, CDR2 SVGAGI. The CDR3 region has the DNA TGTGCCAGCAGTTACATGCCTGGCGGCACCGGGGAGCTGTTTTTT. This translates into CASSYMPGGTGELFF.

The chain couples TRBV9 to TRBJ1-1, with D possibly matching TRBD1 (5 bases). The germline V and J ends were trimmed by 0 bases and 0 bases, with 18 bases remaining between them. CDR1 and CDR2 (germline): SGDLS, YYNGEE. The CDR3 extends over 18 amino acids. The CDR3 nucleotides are TGTGCCAGCAGCGTAGAGGAGGGGCAAATCTTCATGAACACTGAAGCTTTCTTT. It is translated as CASSVEEGQIFMNTEAFF.

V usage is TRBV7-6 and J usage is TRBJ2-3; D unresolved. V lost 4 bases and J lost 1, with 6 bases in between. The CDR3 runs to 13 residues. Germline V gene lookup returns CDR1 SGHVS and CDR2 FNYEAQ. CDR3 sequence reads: CASSSSGTDTQYF. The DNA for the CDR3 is TGTGCCAGCAGCTCGTCTGGCACAGATACGCAGTATTTT.

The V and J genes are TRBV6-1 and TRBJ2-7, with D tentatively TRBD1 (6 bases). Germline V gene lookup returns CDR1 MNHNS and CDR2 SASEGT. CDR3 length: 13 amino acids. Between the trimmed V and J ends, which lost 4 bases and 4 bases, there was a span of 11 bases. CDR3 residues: CASSGGTLYEQYF. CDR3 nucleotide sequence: TGTGCCAGCAGTGGGGGGACACTTTACGAGCAGTACTTC.